This TCR beta chain emerged from a study of shared clonotypes between healthy human individuals. Libraries were prepared by immunoSEQ multiplex PCR; TCRdb keeps only in-frame clonotypes and omits some of them. The repertoire holds around 2.1 million clones, with 95% as singletons. This clone occurred once. One end of the junction fails to match germline, which may point to a read error. Other DNA sequences in the same sample also yield this CDR3. The receptor comes from a young man in good health. Sequenced material: naive CD4+ T cells sorted from blood. Subset denoted: CD45RA+ positively selected.

The CDR3 here is CASSLGINNEQFF. In DNA, the CDR3 is TGTGCTAGCAGCTTAGGAATAAACAATGAGCAGTTCTTC. The chain recombines TRBV7-7 with TRBJ2-1, with D uncertain. The CDR3 is made up of 13 amino acids. Germline lookup yields CDR1 SSHAT and CDR2 FNYEAQ (reference sequence).